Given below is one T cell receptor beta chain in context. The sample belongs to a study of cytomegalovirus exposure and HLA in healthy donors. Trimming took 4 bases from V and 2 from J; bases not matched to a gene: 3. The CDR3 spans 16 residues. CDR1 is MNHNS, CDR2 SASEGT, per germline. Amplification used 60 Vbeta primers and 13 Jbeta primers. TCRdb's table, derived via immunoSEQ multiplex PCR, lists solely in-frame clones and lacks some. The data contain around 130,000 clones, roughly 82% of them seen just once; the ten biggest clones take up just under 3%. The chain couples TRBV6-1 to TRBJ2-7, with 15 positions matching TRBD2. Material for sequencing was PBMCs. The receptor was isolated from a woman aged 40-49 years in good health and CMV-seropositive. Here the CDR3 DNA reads TGTGCCAGCAGTGGAGGACTAGCGGGGGGGCCCTACGAGCAGTACTTC. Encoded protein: CASSGGLAGGPYEQYF.